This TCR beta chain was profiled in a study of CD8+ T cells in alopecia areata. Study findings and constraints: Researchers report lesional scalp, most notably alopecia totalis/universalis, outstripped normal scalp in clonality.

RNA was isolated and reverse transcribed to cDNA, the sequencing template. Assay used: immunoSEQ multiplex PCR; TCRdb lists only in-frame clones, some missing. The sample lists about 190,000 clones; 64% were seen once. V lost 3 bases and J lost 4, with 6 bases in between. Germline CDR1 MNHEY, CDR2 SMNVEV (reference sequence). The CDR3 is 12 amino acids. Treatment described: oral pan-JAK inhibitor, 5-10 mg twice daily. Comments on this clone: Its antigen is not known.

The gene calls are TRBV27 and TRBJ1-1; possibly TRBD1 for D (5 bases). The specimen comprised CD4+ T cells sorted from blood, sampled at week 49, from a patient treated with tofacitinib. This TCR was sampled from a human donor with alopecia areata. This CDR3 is CASSFRGTEAFF. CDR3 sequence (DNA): TGTGCCAGCAGTTTTAGGGGCACTGAAGCTTTCTTT.